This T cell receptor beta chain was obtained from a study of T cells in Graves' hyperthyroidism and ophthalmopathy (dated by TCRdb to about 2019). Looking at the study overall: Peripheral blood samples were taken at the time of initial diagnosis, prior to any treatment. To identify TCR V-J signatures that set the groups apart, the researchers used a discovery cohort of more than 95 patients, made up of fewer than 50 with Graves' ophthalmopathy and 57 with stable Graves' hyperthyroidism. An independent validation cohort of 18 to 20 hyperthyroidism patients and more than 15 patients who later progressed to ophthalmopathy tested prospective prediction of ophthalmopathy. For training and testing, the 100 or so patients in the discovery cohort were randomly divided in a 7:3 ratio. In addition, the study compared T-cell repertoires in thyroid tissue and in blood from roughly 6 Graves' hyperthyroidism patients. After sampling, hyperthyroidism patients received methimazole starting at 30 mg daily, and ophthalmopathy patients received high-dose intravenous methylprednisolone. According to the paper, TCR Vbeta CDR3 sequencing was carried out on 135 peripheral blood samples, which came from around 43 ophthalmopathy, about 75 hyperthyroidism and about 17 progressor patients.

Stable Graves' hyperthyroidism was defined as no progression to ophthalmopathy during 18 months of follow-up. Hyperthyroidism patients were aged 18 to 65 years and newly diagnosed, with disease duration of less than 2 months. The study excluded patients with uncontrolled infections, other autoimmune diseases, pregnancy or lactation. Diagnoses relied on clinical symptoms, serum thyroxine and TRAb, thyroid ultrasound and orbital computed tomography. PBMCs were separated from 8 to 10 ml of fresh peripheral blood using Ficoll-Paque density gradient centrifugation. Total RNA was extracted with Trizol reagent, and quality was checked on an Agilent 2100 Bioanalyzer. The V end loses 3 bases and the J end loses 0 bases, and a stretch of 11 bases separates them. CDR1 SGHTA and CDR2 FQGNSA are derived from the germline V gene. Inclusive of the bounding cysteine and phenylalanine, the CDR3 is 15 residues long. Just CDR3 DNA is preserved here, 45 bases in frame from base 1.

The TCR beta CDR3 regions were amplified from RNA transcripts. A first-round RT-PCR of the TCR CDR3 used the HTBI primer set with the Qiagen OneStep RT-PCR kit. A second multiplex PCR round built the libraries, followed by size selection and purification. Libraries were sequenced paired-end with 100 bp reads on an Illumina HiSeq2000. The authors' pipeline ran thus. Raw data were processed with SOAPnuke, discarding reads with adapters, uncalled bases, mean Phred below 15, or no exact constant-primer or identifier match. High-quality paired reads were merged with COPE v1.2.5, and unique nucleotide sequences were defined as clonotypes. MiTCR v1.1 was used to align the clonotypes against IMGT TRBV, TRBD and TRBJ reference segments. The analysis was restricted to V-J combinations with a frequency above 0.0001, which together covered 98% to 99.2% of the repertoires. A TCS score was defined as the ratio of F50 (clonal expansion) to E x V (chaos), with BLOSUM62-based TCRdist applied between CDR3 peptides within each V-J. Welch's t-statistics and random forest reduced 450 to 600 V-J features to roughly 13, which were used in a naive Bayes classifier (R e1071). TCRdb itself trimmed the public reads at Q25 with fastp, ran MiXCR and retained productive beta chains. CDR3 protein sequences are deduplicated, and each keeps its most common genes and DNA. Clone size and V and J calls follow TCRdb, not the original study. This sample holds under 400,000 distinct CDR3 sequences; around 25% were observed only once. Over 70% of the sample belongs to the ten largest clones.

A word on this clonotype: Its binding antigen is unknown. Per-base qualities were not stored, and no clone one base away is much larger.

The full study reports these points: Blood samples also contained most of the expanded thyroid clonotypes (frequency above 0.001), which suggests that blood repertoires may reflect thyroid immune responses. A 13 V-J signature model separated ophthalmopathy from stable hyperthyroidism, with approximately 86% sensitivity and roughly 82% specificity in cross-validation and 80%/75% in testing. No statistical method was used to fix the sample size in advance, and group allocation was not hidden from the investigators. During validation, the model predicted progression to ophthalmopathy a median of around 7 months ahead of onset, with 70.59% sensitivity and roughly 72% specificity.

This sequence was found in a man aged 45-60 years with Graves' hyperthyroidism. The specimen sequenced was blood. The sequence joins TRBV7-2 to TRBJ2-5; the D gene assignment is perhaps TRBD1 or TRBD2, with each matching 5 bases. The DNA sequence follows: TGTGCCAGCAGCTTTCAGTGGGGGTACCAAGAGACCCAGTACTTC. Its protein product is CASSFQWGYQETQYF. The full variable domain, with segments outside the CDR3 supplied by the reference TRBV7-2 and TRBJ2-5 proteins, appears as GAGVSQSPSNKVTEKGKDVELRCDPISGHTALYWYRQSLGQGLEFLIYFQGNSAPDKSGLPSDRFSAERTGGSVSTLTIQRTQQEDSAVYLCASSFQWGYQETQYFGPGTRLLVL.